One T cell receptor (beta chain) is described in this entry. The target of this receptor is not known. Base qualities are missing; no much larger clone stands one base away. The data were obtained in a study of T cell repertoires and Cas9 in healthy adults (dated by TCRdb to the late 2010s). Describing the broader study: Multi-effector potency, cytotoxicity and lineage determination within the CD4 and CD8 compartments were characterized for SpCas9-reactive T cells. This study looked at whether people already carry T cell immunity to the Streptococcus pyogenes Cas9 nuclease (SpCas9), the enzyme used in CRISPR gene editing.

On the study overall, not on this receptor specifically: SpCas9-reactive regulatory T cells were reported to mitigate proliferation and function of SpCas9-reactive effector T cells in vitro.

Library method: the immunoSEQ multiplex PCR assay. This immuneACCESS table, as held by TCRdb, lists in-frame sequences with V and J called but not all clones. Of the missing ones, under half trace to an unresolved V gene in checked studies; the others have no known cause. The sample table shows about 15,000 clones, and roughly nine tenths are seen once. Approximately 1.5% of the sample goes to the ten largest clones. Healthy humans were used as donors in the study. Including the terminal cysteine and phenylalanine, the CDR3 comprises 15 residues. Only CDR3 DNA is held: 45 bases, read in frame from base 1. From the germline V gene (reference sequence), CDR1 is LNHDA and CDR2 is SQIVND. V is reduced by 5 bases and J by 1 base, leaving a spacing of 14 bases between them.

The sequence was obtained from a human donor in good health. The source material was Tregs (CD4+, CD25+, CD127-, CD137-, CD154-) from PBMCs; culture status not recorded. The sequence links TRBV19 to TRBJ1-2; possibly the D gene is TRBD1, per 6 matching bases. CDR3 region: CASSPSGQLNYGYTF. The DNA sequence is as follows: TGTGCCAGTAGTCCCTCCGGACAGCTTAACTATGGCTACACCTTC. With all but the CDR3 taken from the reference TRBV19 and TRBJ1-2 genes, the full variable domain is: DGGITQSPKYLFRKEGQNVTLSCEQNLNHDAMYWYRQDPGQGLRLIYYSQIVNDFQKGDIAEGYSVSREKKESFPLTVTSAQKNPTAFYLCASSPSGQLNYGYTFGSGTRLTVV.